Listed here are 30 T cell receptor beta chains from one sample, sequenced in a study of shared clonotypes between healthy human individuals. Sequencing used immunoSEQ multiplex PCR; TCRdb keeps in-frame clones, though not all of them. The table includes fewer than 700,000 clones, 70% to 80% detected once. Material: PBMCs. The receptors here all came from a woman aged 40 to 50 in good health. Some clones in this sample may be carry-over from other donors' samples.

The V gene is TRBV7-8, the J gene TRBJ2-5; the match to TRBD2 covers 8 bases. Germline values: CDR1 SGHVS, CDR2 FQNEAQ. The CDR3 is made up of 15 amino acids. With V trimmed by 3 bases and J by 1 base, 4 bases remained unmatched. The CDR3 DNA follows: TGTGCCAGCAGCTTGGCTAGCGGGTCCCAAGAGACCCAGTACTTC. Residues: CASSLASGSQETQYF.

The chain has TRBV2 and TRBJ2-7; 7 bases match TRBD2. Germline CDR1 is SNHLY and CDR2 is FYNNEI. The CDR3 is made up of 13 amino acids. J gave up 2 bases and V 8 bases, and 6 bases lay outside the gene matches. The CDR3 DNA follows: TGTGCCAGCGGAGGGAGGGTCCCCTACGAGCAGTACTTC. Its translation: CASGGRVPYEQYF.

Concerning this clone: A junction end diverges from the germline sequence, so it may reflect a read error. Additional DNA sequences in this sample encode the identical CDR3. V is TRBV5-1 and J is TRBJ1-5; D uncertain. Germline CDR1 and CDR2: SGHRS and YFSETQ. The CDR3 is 15 amino acids. The CDR3 region has the DNA TGTGCCAGCAGCTTGGAAGGGTACAGCAATCAGCCCCAGCATTTT. Residues: CASSLEGYSNQPQHF.

The CDR3 reads CAWSVKAGWNEQFF. The CDR3 DNA is TGTGCCTGGAGTGTAAAAGCGGGGTGGAATGAGCAGTTCTTC. The chain uses TRBV30 and TRBJ2-1; 7 positions agree with TRBD2. Trimming took 0 bases from V and 7 from J; bases not matched to a gene: 6. Germline CDR1 is GTSNPN and CDR2 is SVGIG (reference sequence). The CDR3 consists of 14 residues.

This clone was detected only once. The V gene is TRBV28, the J gene TRBJ2-3; 10 bases line up with TRBD2. The CDR3 runs to 16 residues. CDR1 and CDR2 from the germline V gene are MDHEN and SYDVKM. V dropped 2 bases and J dropped 2; count of bases not matched to a gene: 4. This CDR3 is CASSLATSGFTDTQYF. CDR3 coding DNA: TGTGCCAGCAGTTTAGCGACTAGCGGGTTCACAGATACGCAGTATTTT.

The V and J genes are TRBV29-1 and TRBJ2-1; the match to TRBD1 covers 8 bases. The ends lost 5 bases at V and 4 bases at J; junction bases unmatched: 7. This CDR3 comprises 14 residues. Germline V gene data show CDR1 as SQVTM and CDR2 as ANQGSEA. This CDR3 is CSVSGTGEYNEQFF. The DNA for the CDR3 is TGCAGCGTTTCCGGGACAGGAGAATACAATGAGCAGTTCTTC.

Comments on this clone: Other DNA sequences from this sample encode an identical CDR3 as well. CDR3 sequence (DNA): TGTGCCAGCAGTTTATTGTCCTACGAGCAGTACTTC. Protein product: CASSLLSYEQYF. The chain couples TRBV28 to TRBJ2-7; no clear D gene. The CDR3 has 12 amino acids. In germline, CDR1 is MDHEN, CDR2 SYDVKM. V shed 1 base and J shed 1 base, with 2 bases lying between them.

This clone was seen a handful of times. This chain uses TRBV29-1 with TRBJ1-2; possibly TRBD1 for D (5 bases). This CDR3 has 13 residues. V lost 5 bases and J lost 0, with 10 bases in between. Germline V gives CDR1 SQVTM, CDR2 ANQGSEA. The CDR3 reads CSVSVGANYGYTF. The CDR3 region has the DNA TGCAGCGTTTCAGTAGGGGCTAACTATGGCTACACCTTC.

This clone was found once. The J gene is TRBJ2-3, the V gene TRBV10-3, with 10 bases identical to TRBD2. The CDR3 has 14 amino acids. V trimming: 6 bases; J trimming: 3 bases; junction bases outside the gene matches: 3. The germline V gene encodes CDR1 ENHRY and CDR2 SYGVKD. The CDR3 reads CAIRVAGGTDTQYF. CDR3 DNA sequence: TGTGCCATCAGGGTAGCGGGAGGAACAGATACGCAGTATTTT.

The chain combines TRBV21-1 with TRBJ2-1; the table's D call, TRBD2, has no DNA check behind it. TRBV21-1 is deemed a pseudogene. This CDR3 is built from 15 residues. The CDR3 DNA sequence: TGTGCCAGCAGCATACGACTAGCGGTCTACAATGAGCAGTTCTTC. This encodes CASSIRLAVYNEQFF.

The rearrangement links TRBV27 to TRBJ2-4; D perhaps matches TRBD1 (5 bases). This CDR3 is built from 14 residues. Between the trimmed V and J ends, which lost 3 bases and 6 bases, there was a span of 12 bases. Germline assignment: CDR1 MNHEY and CDR2 SMNVEV (reference sequence). CDR3 in DNA: TGTGCCAGCAGTTTTAAGGCAGGGATAAACATTCAGTACTTC. As protein: CASSFKAGINIQYF.

This chain uses TRBV7-9 with TRBJ1-2, with 9 bases that match TRBD1. The V segment lost 5 bases and the J segment 4 bases; nucleotides outside the gene matches: 5. Germline lookup yields CDR1 SEHNR and CDR2 FQNEAQ (reference sequence). The CDR3 spans 14 residues. The DNA of the CDR3 is TGTGCCAGCAGCCTGGGACAGGGCGGCTATGGCTACACCTTC. The encoded protein is CASSLGQGGYGYTF.

This clone appeared many times. J is TRBJ2-3 and V is TRBV30; D possibly matches TRBD1 or TRBD2 (5 bases each). Trimming left V 2 bases short and J 0 bases short, with 9 bases between. Looked up from germline, CDR1 is GTSNPN and CDR2 is SVGIG (reference sequence). CDR3 length: 14 amino acids. The CDR3 reads CAWSQGASTDTQYF. CDR3 DNA: TGTGCCTGGAGTCAGGGAGCCAGCACAGATACGCAGTATTTT.

The genes are TRBV30 and TRBJ2-1; unclear D gene. The CDR3 runs 11 residues. Trimming removed 4 bases from V and 5 bases from J, with 6 bases in between. Germline values: CDR1 GTSNPN, CDR2 SVGIG (reference sequence). CDR3: CAWTQNNEQFF. DNA for the CDR3: TGTGCCTGGACACAGAACAATGAGCAGTTCTTC.

The chain uses TRBV28 and TRBJ2-7, with 10 bases matching TRBD2. Losses at the gene ends were 2 bases for V and 2 bases for J; bases not matched to a gene: 9. Germline V gene data show CDR1 as MDHEN and CDR2 as SYDVKM. The CDR3 sequence is 17 residues long. Here the CDR3 DNA reads TGTGCCAGCAGTTTAGACCACTGGACTAGCGGCCCCTACGAGCAGTACTTC. This encodes CASSLDHWTSGPYEQYF.

The rearrangement uses TRBV6-4 and TRBJ1-1, with unresolved D. This CDR3 has 13 residues. Germline assignment: CDR1 MRHNA and CDR2 SNTAGT. V gave up 5 bases and J gave up 2 bases, with 9 bases separating them. The CDR3 nucleotides read TGTGCCAGCAGTCGCGGCGAAAACACTGAAGCTTTCTTT. Translation: CASSRGENTEAFF.

This clone was observed a single time. The chain has TRBV10-3 and TRBJ1-5, with 7 bases fitting TRBD1. This CDR3 is built from 14 residues. From germline, CDR1 is ENHRY and CDR2 SYGVKD. Losses at the gene ends were 3 bases for V and 5 bases for J; bases not matched to a gene: 4. CDR3 sequence (DNA): TGTGCCATCAGTGACCAGGGGGGGGATCAGCCCCAGCATTTT. Translation gives CAISDQGGDQPQHF.

CDR3 amino acids: CASSPSAGGSYEQYF. The CDR3 DNA follows: TGTGCCAGTAGTCCCTCGGCGGGGGGCTCCTACGAGCAGTACTTC. The chain combines TRBV19 with TRBJ2-7; 8 bases are shared with TRBD2. Per the germline V gene, CDR1 is LNHDA and CDR2 is SQIVND (reference sequence). The CDR3 runs to 15 residues. Trimming took 5 bases from V and 0 from J; bases not matched to a gene: 6.

The chain couples TRBV30 to TRBJ2-2; the D gene is possibly TRBD2 (6 bases). V gave up 0 bases and J gave up 0 bases, with 11 bases separating them. The CDR3 extends over 16 amino acids. Germline V gene sequence: CDR1 GTSNPN, CDR2 SVGIG (reference sequence). CDR3 sequence reads: CAWSVFGGSNTGELFF. The CDR3 nucleotides are TGTGCCTGGAGTGTATTCGGGGGATCGAACACCGGGGAGCTGTTTTTT.

This chain connects TRBV6-6 to TRBJ1-5; no definite D call. The CDR3 sequence is 15 residues long. V lost 7 bases, J lost 0 bases, and 13 bases lay in between. Germline V gene sequence: CDR1 MNHNY, CDR2 SVGAGI (reference sequence). The CDR3 loop is CASTLTAYSNQPQHF. Here the CDR3 DNA reads TGTGCCAGCACCCTGACTGCCTATAGCAATCAGCCCCAGCATTTT.

The chain employs TRBV10-3 and TRBJ2-2, with a weak D call TRBD2 (5 bases). The germline V and J ends were trimmed by 0 bases and 6 bases, with 8 bases remaining between them. CDR3 length: 14 residues. Germline-derived CDR1 and CDR2 are ENHRY and SYGVKD. The CDR3 region is CAISESLEAGELFF. For the CDR3, the DNA is TGTGCCATCAGTGAGTCACTAGAGGCCGGGGAGCTGTTTTTT.

With regard to this clone: Compared with germline, one end of the junction differs, possibly owing to a read error. The rearrangement uses TRBV6-1 and TRBJ2-7, with TRBD1 as a possible D gene (6 bases). The CDR3 runs to 14 residues. Germline lookup yields CDR1 MNHNS and CDR2 SASEGT. The CDR3 here is CASREEQGFYEQYF. The CDR3 nucleotides read TGTGCCAGCAGAGAAGAACAGGGTTTTTACGAGCAGTACTTC.

The V and J genes are TRBV6-1 and TRBJ1-1; D remains unclear. The V end lost 3 bases, the J end lost 0 bases, and 11 bases lay between the germline ends. Germline V gene lookup returns CDR1 MNHNS and CDR2 SASEGT. This CDR3 has 15 amino acids. CDR3 protein: CASSDGRVMNTEAFF. The CDR3 DNA follows: TGTGCCAGCAGTGACGGGCGCGTCATGAACACTGAAGCTTTCTTT.

This chain links TRBV6-5 with TRBJ2-2; D is tentatively TRBD1 or TRBD2 (7 bases each). The CDR3 is made up of 15 amino acids. V lost 5 bases to trimming and J lost 4 bases, with 14 bases between them. Germline CDR1 reads MNHEY; CDR2 reads SVGAGI. CDR3 nucleotide sequence: TGTGCCAGCAGTCCCACCAGGGGGGGCACCGGGGAGCTGTTTTTT. Translating it yields CASSPTRGGTGELFF.

Points on this clone: A much bigger clone sits one base away, suggesting this may be a read error. The sample holds other DNA sequences that translate to the same CDR3. The chain combines TRBV5-1 with TRBJ2-1, with D perhaps assigned TRBD1 or TRBD2 (6 bases each). The CDR3 has 14 residues. The germline CDR1 and CDR2 sequences are SGHRS and YFSETQ. V shed 1 base and J shed 5 bases, with 10 bases lying between them. The CDR3 sequence: CASSLFRGDNEQFF. In nucleotides, the CDR3 is TGCGCCAGCAGCTTGTTTAGGGGGGACAATGAGCAGTTCTTC.

The chain links TRBV9 to TRBJ2-3; D could derive from TRBD1 or TRBD2 (5 bases each). Deletions cut 3 bases from V and 2 bases from J, with 16 bases between. This CDR3 region has 16 residues. The V gene's germline CDR1 is SGDLS and CDR2 YYNGEE. The CDR3 sequence is CASSANPGPPTDTQYF. DNA for the CDR3: TGTGCCAGCAGCGCAAACCCGGGACCCCCCACAGATACGCAGTATTTT. Looking up the rest from reference TRBV9 and TRBJ2-3 gives the full variable domain: DSGVTQTPKHLITATGQRVTLRCSPRSGDLSVYWYQQSLDQGLQFLIQYYNGEERAKGNILERFSAQQFPDLHSELNLSSLELGDSALYFCASSANPGPPTDTQYFGPGTRLTVL.

The chain employs TRBV19 and TRBJ2-7; 13 nucleotides align to TRBD2. In germline, CDR1 is LNHDA, CDR2 SQIVND (reference sequence). The ends lost 3 bases at V and 7 bases at J; junction bases unmatched: 9. The CDR3 loop spans 16 amino acids. As DNA, the CDR3 is TGTGCCAGTAGTATTAGGGGACTAGCGGGAAGTCGGGAGCAGTACTTC. Encoded protein: CASSIRGLAGSREQYF.

The rearrangement links TRBV28 to TRBJ1-2; 9 bases are a match to TRBD1. Losses at the gene ends were 2 bases for V and 4 bases for J; bases not matched to a gene: 11. CDR1 and CDR2 from the germline V gene are MDHEN and SYDVKM. This CDR3 comprises 17 residues. The CDR3: CASSLGTGFSRSYGYTF. The CDR3 DNA reads TGTGCCAGCAGTTTAGGGACAGGGTTCTCCCGGAGCTATGGCTACACCTTC.

A few counts support this clone. The genes are TRBV7-6 and TRBJ2-1; 7 positions match TRBD2. The V gene's germline CDR1 is SGHVS and CDR2 FNYEAQ. The CDR3 runs 15 residues. With 6 bases clipped from V and 7 bases from J, the junction kept 12 bases outside the gene matches. CDR3: CASSSVAGAENEQFF. The CDR3 DNA is TGTGCCAGCAGTAGTGTTGCGGGAGCGGAAAATGAGCAGTTCTTC.

The chain uses TRBV28 and TRBJ2-7; unclear D gene. The germline CDR1 and CDR2 sequences are MDHEN and SYDVKM. CDR3 length equals 13 residues. Trimming removed 4 bases from V and 2 bases from J, with 9 bases in between. As DNA, the CDR3 is TGTGCCAGCAGTTCCCTGGCCACCTACGAGCAGTACTTC. Its protein is CASSSLATYEQYF.